This note documents a single T cell receptor (beta chain) sequence. What this receptor recognizes is not known. Per-base quality was not reported, and no clone a single base away is much larger than it. The data derive from a study of T cell responses to AZD1222 COVID-19 vaccine listed by TCRdb under 2021. Background on the whole study: AZD1222 recipients with second doses at about 4 weeks or about 12 weeks were pooled, because spike-specific TCR depth and breadth did not differ between schedules. A total of more than 230 trial participants underwent TCR sequencing, of whom 207 received two doses of AZD1222 and roughly 25 received two doses of the MenACWY control vaccine. Trial participants were enrolled by age into subgroups of 18-55, 56-69 and 70-plus years, and around 140, 26 and 57 TCR-sequenced participants, respectively, were included in these subgroups. Findings and caveats that apply to the study as a whole: The 56-69-year group was small, and its depth increase did not reach significance, likely because of low power. After two AZD1222 doses, both the breadth and the depth of spike-specific TCRs were significantly higher than at day 0 and than in MenACWY recipients. Conclusions about previously exposed vaccinees are limited because only six or seven AZD1222 recipients were SARS-CoV-2 seropositive at baseline. The whole spike protein was spanned by vaccine-associated CD4 TCRs, and dominant responses were seen in regions 160-218 and 743-854. Reportedly, close to half of the unique spike-specific TCRs recognized epitopes lying outside the regions that are mutated in the B.1.351 and B.1.1.7 variants. Most participants were white British and females outnumbered males, and the authors suggested that clonal diversity may have been underestimated. Because no samples from the day 14 peak response were available, repertoires could be characterized only after the peak T cell response.

The CDR3 regions of human TCRbeta chains were analyzed by immunosequencing. On the authors' methods: TCRs in the repertoires were compared against a reference library of SARS-CoV-2-specific TCRs that had been generated with the MIRA antigen-specificity platform. Breadth was defined as the fraction of unique TCRs that were SARS-CoV-2-associated, and depth was defined as the fraction of total T cells that were SARS-CoV-2-associated. Using the MIRA data, each spike-specific TCR was assigned both to the spike region to which the TCR was reactive and to a CD4 or CD8 class. Log10-transformed breadth and depth values were compared by one-way ANOVA with Sidak's multiple comparisons tests. Here the immuneACCESS table is served through TCRdb, limited to in-frame sequences with V and J called. Missing clones are a known gap in these copies; in checked studies unresolved V genes cover under half, and the rest lacks a known reason. V, J and clone size derive from that table, while D and trimming were established from the DNA sequence. The table for this sample lists roughly 120,000 clones; more than 85% of them were counted only once. 2.8% of the sample comes from the top ten.

In the germline V gene (reference sequence), CDR1 corresponds to MNHEY and CDR2 to SMNVEV. V is pared back by 2 bases and J by 3 bases, with 8 bases lying between the germline termini. The CDR3 holds 13 amino acids from the cysteine to the phenylalanine. Only the CDR3 portion is preserved as DNA: 39 bases, with reading frame beginning at the first base. This sample's time point label indicates: baseline before first vaccination. Vaccinee samples were obtained from the UK trials COV001 and COV002, which included a single-blind randomized controlled phase 2/3 trial of AZD1222 (ChAdOx1 nCoV-19) in healthy adults. For TCRbeta chain sequencing, PBMC samples were collected from trial participants at day 0 and at day 28 after the second dose.

The sequence links TRBV27 to TRBJ2-7; the D gene is possibly TRBD1, with 6 bases matching. The sequences come from peripheral blood, collected on day 0 of AZD1222 vaccination. This clonotype was sampled from an adult in good health. The CDR3: CASSLRGGYEQYF. The DNA is TGTGCCAGCAGTTTACGAGGGGGCTACGAGCAGTACTTC.